The source of this T cell receptor (beta chain) is a study of blood T cell repertoires in COVID-19. Study summary: The cDNA or gDNA used as material had been derived from T cells, B-cell-depleted T cells, or PBMCs.

V lost 3 bases and J 2 bases, leaving 11 bases between the germline ends. The germline V gene encodes CDR1 LNHDA and CDR2 SQIVND (reference sequence). This CDR3 has 15 amino acids. Ages ranged from roughly 18 to 100 years, with residence in about 23 US areas. Original processing methods: Estimates of nucleated cell counts were drawn from the amplification of reference gene primers. Measured with immunoSEQ multiplex PCR; TCRdb has only the in-frame clones, and not every one. Clonal size and the V and J genes are those of that table, whereas D and trimming came from the DNA. The data contain 150,000 to 200,000 clones, approximately 89% of them singletons.

Sequenced sample: PBMCs or T cells enriched from blood (not recorded which). The rearrangement joins TRBV19 to TRBJ1-5, with a tentative D call TRBD1 (5 bases). The sequence was collected from a woman aged 18-29 years who had recovered from COVID-19. CDR3 DNA: TGTGCCAGTAGTATGGGCGGGGGGGGCAATCAGCCCCAGCATTTT. It specifies CASSMGGGGNQPQHF. Full variable domain (outside the CDR3, taken from reference TRBV19 and TRBJ1-5): DGGITQSPKYLFRKEGQNVTLSCEQNLNHDAMYWYRQDPGQGLRLIYYSQIVNDFQKGDIAEGYSVSREKKESFPLTVTSAQKNPTAFYLCASSMGGGGNQPQHFGDGTRLSIL.